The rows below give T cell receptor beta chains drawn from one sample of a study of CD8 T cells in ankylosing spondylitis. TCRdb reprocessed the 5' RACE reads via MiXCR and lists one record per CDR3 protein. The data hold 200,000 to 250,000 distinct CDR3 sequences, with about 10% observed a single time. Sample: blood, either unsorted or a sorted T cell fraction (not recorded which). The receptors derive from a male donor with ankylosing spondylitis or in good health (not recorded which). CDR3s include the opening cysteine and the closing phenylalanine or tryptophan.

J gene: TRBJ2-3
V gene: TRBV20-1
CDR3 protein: CSARAGPAGDTDTQYF

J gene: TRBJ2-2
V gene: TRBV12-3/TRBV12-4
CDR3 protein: CASSLRAGGNTGELFF

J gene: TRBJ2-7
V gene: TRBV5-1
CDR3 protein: CASSLSPGQGYEQYF

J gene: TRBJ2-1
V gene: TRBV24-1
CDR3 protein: CATSDRPGTGKLGNEQFF

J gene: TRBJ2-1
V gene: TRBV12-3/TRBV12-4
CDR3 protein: CASSLVSARQFF

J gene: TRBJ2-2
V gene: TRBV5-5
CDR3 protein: CASRLTGSTGELFF

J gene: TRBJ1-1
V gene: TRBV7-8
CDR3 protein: CASSPRAPNTEAFF

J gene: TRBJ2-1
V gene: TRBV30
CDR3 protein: CAWSPAYNEQFF

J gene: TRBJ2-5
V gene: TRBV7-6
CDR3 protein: CASSLVGKETQYF

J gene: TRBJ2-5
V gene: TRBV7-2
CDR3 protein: CASSLGVTETQYF

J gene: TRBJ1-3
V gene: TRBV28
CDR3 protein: CASSPSRAGTGNTIYF

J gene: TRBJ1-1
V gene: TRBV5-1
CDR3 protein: CASSVTGANTEAFF

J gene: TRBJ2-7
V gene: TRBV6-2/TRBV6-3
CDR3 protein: CASRTDVYEQYF

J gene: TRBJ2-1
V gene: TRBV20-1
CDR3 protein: CSARALEERHSYNEQFF

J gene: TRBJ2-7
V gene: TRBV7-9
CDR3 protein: CASSAQGVTAYEQYF

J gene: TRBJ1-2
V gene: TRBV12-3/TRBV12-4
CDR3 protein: CASTPGQGVRGYTF

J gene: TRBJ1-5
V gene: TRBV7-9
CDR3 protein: CASSTDGTASNQPQHF

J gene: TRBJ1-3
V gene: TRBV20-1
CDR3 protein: CSARGRGAIYF

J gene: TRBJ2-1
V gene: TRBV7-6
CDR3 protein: CASSPLDSGGTNEQFF

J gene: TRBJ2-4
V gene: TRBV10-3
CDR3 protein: CAISESRDRDGAKNIQYF

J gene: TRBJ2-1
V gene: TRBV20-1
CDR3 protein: CSARSGRRGNEQFF

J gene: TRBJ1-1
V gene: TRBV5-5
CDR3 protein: CASSLIWGSTEAFF

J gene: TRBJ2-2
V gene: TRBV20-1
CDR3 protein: CSGGPGQNTGELFF

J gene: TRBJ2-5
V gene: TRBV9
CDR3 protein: CASSDRLAGEQETQYF

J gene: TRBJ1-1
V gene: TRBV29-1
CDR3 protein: CSTTVGTEAFF

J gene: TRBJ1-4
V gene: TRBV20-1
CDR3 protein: CSAREGTTNEKLFF

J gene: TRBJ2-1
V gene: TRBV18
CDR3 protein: CASSPRESGEVTGQFF

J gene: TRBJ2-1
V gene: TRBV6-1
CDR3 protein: CAAAGTAPTSYNEQFF

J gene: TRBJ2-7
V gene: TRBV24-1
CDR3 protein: CATSDGLAGGYEQYF

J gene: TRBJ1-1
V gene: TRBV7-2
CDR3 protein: CASSSGQGMVNTEAFF

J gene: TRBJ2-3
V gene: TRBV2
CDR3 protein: CASGPRRGGTDTQYF

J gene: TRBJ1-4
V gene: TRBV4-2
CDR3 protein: CASSQAPDSLSEKLFF

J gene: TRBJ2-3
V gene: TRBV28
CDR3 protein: CASSLWGAAGGPDTQYF

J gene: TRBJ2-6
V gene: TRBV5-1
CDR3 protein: CASSEAGQGDSGANVLTF

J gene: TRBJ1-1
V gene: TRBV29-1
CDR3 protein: CSFTGVGNTEAFF

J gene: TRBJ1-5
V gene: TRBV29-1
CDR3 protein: CSVEDPGQPQHF

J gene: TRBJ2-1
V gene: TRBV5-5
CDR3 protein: CASSFIQSSYNEQFF

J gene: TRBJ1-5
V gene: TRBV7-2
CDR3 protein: CASSLPNNRGLYSNQPQHF

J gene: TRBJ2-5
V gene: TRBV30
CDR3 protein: CAWKGGTQETQYF

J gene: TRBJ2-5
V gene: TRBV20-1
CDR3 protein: CSAPLAGEVDETQYF

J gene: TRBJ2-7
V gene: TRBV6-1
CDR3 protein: CASTILEDRVVYEQYF